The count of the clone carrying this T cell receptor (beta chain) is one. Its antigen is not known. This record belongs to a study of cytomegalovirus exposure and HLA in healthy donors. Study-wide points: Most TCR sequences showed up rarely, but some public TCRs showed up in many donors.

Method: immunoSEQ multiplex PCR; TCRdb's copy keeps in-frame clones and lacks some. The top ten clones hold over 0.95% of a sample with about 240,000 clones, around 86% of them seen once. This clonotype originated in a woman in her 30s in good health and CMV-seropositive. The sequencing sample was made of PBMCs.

For the CDR3, the DNA is TGTGCCAGCACAGCGGTAGCGGCAAACCAAGAGACCCAGTACTTC. Protein product: CASTAVAANQETQYF. This chain connects TRBV5-6 to TRBJ2-5; weak D call: TRBD2 (6 bases). V lost 6 bases and J 0 bases, leaving 15 bases between the germline ends. CDR1 SGHDT and CDR2 YYEEEE come from the germline V gene. This CDR3 contains 15 residues.